This paragraph reports one T cell receptor beta chain. The specificity of this receptor is unknown. No much larger clonotype is one base removed from it; base qualities were not supplied. In total, fewer than 750 healthy bone marrow donors made up the cohort. At the time of sampling, all cohort members were nominally healthy, though unrecorded immune exposures were likely present. The donor was CMV seropositive and belonged to the group of 250 to 300 seropositive cohort members. Each donor provided a peripheral blood sample, and peripheral blood mononuclear cells were used for TCR beta sequencing. The Qiagen DNeasy Blood Extraction Kit was used to extract genomic DNA from the blood cell samples. V is pruned by 7 bases and J by 6 bases, leaving 6 bases of the junction without a gene match. CDR1 and CDR2 were assigned from the germline V gene as SNHLY and FYNNEI. There are 14 amino acids in the CDR3, from cysteine to phenylalanine inclusive. This entry keeps only the CDR3 DNA: 42 bases, framed from base 1.

The sample comes from a study of cytomegalovirus exposure and HLA in healthy donors (dated by TCRdb to about 2017). Some background on the complete study: In an earlier analysis of 587 of the donors, 276 Gb of sequence data and roughly 100 million unique TCR beta sequences from 180 million or so T cells were reported. Roughly 320 gigabases of sequencing data and tens of millions of unique TCR sequences made up an early release that covered 640 HLA-typed donors. Of the 300 to 500 genotyped donors, 80% to 90% were placed in the genetic ancestry cluster associated with self-reported Caucasian donors. The study was designed to test whether signatures of past pathogen exposure could be identified by cataloging public T cell receptors. The study used immunosequencing to profile the T cell repertoires of about 670 subjects and linked those repertoires to cytomegalovirus serostatus. Along with the roughly 710-subject first cohort, a separate validation cohort of approximately 110 different subjects was used. High-throughput TCR immunosequencing, statistical association of individual TCRs with disease status, and machine learning were combined to predict cytomegalovirus infection status. In a later analysis, previously published TCR beta repertoires from 550 to 700 donors were re-analyzed and high-resolution HLA genotyping was added so that TCR occurrence patterns could be studied. The later analysis used no new phenotypic data to find candidate immune exposures, relying instead on TCR beta sequences and their occurrence across donors. An earlier analysis of a few hundred of the donors applied high-throughput TCR beta sequencing to assess whether each TCR beta V gene segment acted as functional or pseudogenic. Donor age, sex, ethnicity and CMV serostatus were compiled alongside the repertoire data. Genome-wide SNP genotypes for about three fifths of the roughly 700 donors were used in a later genetic analysis, which treated that subset as a discovery cohort. All discovery cohort repertoires had been generated on a single sequencing platform. HLA typing included class I and class II loci at four-digit resolution. The number of donors typed differed by locus, with about 629-640 for A, B, C, DRB1 and DQB1, 522 for DQA1, 600 to 610 for DPA1, and about 450 for DPB1. Roughly five DR-DQ haplotypes were treated as single units for association and clustering because of strong linkage in the cohort. Across roughly 420 genotyped donors of the cohort, an average of about 240,000 unique TCR beta nucleotide sequences per donor were sequenced, and 15% to 20% of those sequences were non-productive.

Broader findings and caveats from the paper: Compared with the 666-donor mean, donors in an Asian-associated ancestry cluster had fewer N-insertions in productive TCRs, according to a later genetic analysis. Three of the identified cytomegalovirus-associated TCR beta chains were confirmed in vitro to be specific for cytomegalovirus antigens. Roughly uniform sequencing depth across donors was assumed in presence/absence analyses, although this assumption may not hold. The classifier was reported to diagnose cytomegalovirus status with high specificity and sensitivity in both the original and validation cohorts. Compared with equally common non-associated chains, HLA-associated TCR beta chains in a later analysis were more clonally expanded and had lower generation probabilities. V-gene and J-gene trimming of TCR beta chains was associated with a missense DCLRE1C variant in a later genetic analysis, and the association was replicated in an independent cohort. Because counts were too low, roughly 16 rarely observed V segments, including chromosome 9 orphons, were left out of the earlier analysis of some 600 of the donors. When HLA alleles, especially DR and DQ, strongly co-occurred, TCR associations were difficult to assign to individual alleles. A total of 164 TCR beta chains were listed by the study as associated with cytomegalovirus. The authors suggested that the approach could potentially be generalized to other disease states and immunological phenotypes. The sequencing pipeline was judged likely to have produced a cluster of highly shared sequence variants as a technical artifact. A further reported finding was that TCR beta sequences accurately predicted the HLA-A and HLA-B alleles for most subjects in the first cohort. A later analysis found that most CMV-associated TCR beta chains appeared HLA-restricted, with HLA associations seemingly driven largely by CMV exposure. The 87-base-pair reads could not distinguish some IMGT-functional V segments, including TRBV6-2 and TRBV6-3, so those segments were excluded. HLA typing was unavailable for some donors at each locus, so association tests used only the typed subset. In a later analysis, several top co-occurrence clusters were reported to appear linked to parvovirus B19, influenza, CMV and Epstein-Barr virus. A later analysis found that TCR association rates varied across HLA loci, with DRB1 alleles showing the most associated TCRs and HLA-C alleles the fewest. Immune exposure information for the cohort was limited to CMV serostatus. While some public TCRs were present in many individuals, most TCR sequences turned up only very rarely across donors. Linkage disequilibrium might explain the correlated functional status among segregating V segments, but an unknown experimental factor could not be excluded. In an earlier analysis of more than 450 of the donors, most TCR beta V segments were observed in productive rearrangements about 87% or about 30% of the time, broadly matching IMGT annotations. In a later analysis, 16,951 TCR beta sequences were associated with specific HLA alleles at a false discovery rate of 0.05. Only TCR beta chains were sequenced in this cohort, and the absence of alpha or paired-chain data limited detectable features.

The receptor library was made with the immunoSEQ multiplex PCR assay. For the multiplex PCR, a mixture combining 60 forward primers for TCR Vbeta segments and 13 reverse primers for TCR Jbeta segments was used. A multiplex PCR assay on genomic DNA amplified the CDR3 region of rearranged TCR beta genes. On the Illumina HiSeq System, the amplified TCR beta libraries were sequenced as 87-base-pair reads. Under the source paper's analysis protocol: In a later analysis, tens of millions of unique TCR beta chains were counted across the 500 to 700 repertoires, and approximately 11 million of these chains were shared by at least two donors. Raw reads were error-corrected and collapsed into unique sequences by a nearest-neighbor algorithm in which closely related sequences were merged to remove PCR and sequencing errors. Alignment of CDR3 sequences to IMGT reference sequences was used to assign V, D and J gene segments. For a sequence to be retained, a match of at least six nucleotides to both a V gene segment and a J gene segment was required. Rearrangements were classified as productive when the CDR3 lacked stop codons and remained in frame with V and J, and all other rearrangements were classified as non-productive. CDR3 was defined according to IMGT convention as the region running from the second conserved V-encoded cysteine to the conserved J-encoded phenylalanine. The earlier analysis of more than 450 of the donors excluded sequences that lacked an unambiguous match to a single V gene segment. In an earlier analysis of a few hundred of the donors, V segments were called functional above 56.7% productive rearrangements and were called segregating when the between-donor standard deviation exceeded 5%. A statistical classification framework was built for diagnosing cytomegalovirus status from the catalog of TCR beta chain sequences. In a later analysis, V and J genes were assigned by comparing TCR nucleotide sequences against IMGT/GENE-DB human TR gene sequences. A later analysis assigned CDR3 sequences and most-parsimonious VDJ recombination scenarios with the TCRdist pipeline. In a later analysis, each TCR beta chain was defined by its CDR3 amino acid sequence together with its V-gene family, and reads without a unique V-gene family were excluded. In a later analysis, 550 to 650 highly shared, low-generation-probability nucleotide sequences were removed to address suspected cross-contamination and a sequencing artifact. In a later analysis, a clonal expansion index was calculated for each public chain from normalized within-repertoire ranks of inferred template counts. Generation probabilities in a later analysis came from a VDJ recombination model fitted to out-of-frame rearrangements, and those results were checked against IGoR. In a later analysis, hypergeometric tests were used to score TCR-TCR, TCR-HLA and TCR-CMV co-occurrence, with a repertoire-size bias correction applied to TCR pairs. To estimate false discovery rates, a later analysis permuted the HLA or CMV assignments 20 times. In a later analysis, co-occurring TCRs were grouped using DBSCAN, and TCRdist sequence similarity was added for clustering within HLA-allele-positive subsets. Repertoires with fewer than 30,000 or more than 120,000 public chains were left out of co-occurrence clustering, as were about 5 repertoires with anomalous nucleotide sharing. TCRdb provides this immuneACCESS table in a form limited to in-frame rearrangements. Some clones are lacking; in checked studies, under half of them reflect an unresolved V gene, and why the rest are absent is not known. V and J calls and clone size are as listed in that table; D and trimming were resolved from the DNA. This sample comprises over 150,000 clones, about 76% of them detected only once. The ten largest clones add up to about 2.6% of the sample.

Recombination joined TRBV2 with TRBJ2-2, with 9 central nucleotides matching TRBD1. The source material was PBMCs. This clonotype was obtained from a woman between 35 and 50 years old in good health and CMV-seropositive. The CDR3: CASIPGTGPGELFF. The DNA sequence follows: TGTGCCAGCATCCCCGGGACAGGGCCCGGGGAGCTGTTTTTT.